The T cell receptor beta chain under discussion was sequenced for a study of OX40 agonist ivuxolimab in advanced cancers. At the level of the study: The dose-escalation group included hepatocellular carcinoma, melanoma, renal cell carcinoma and head and neck cancer.

Unmatched junction bases numbered 8, after V lost 6 bases and J lost 7 bases. The CDR3 length is 12 residues. Germline V gene lookup returns CDR1 SQVTM and CDR2 ANQGSEA. Libraries were prepared by immunoSEQ multiplex PCR; TCRdb keeps only in-frame clonotypes and omits some of them. The sample includes about 50,000 clones, about 91% of them seen just once. The source was CD4+ or CD8+ T cells sorted from blood, collected in a trial of the OX40 agonist ivuxolimab. The sequence was obtained from an adult with an advanced solid tumor such as melanoma, head and neck, liver or kidney cancer. The chain has TRBV29-1 and TRBJ1-1, with 7 bases that match TRBD1. The CDR3 DNA is TGCAGCGTCCGACTCGGGGACAGTGAAGCTTTCTTT. As protein: CSVRLGDSEAFF.